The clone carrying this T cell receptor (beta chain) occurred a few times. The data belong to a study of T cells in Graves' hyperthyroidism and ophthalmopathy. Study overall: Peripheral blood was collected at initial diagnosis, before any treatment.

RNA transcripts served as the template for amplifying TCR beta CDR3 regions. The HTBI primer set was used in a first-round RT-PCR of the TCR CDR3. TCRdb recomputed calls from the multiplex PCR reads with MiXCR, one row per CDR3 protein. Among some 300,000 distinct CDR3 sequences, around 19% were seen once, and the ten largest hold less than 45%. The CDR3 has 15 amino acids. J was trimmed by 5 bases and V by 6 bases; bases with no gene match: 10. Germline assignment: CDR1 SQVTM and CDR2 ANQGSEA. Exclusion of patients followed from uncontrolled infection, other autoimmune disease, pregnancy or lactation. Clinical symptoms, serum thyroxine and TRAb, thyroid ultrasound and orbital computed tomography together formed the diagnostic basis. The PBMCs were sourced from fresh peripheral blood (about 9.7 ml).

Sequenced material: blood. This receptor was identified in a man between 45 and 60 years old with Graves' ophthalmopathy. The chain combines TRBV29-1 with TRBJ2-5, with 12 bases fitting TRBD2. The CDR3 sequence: CSVEGLAGHEETQYF. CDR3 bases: TGCAGCGTGGAGGGACTAGCGGGCCATGAGGAGACCCAGTACTTC.